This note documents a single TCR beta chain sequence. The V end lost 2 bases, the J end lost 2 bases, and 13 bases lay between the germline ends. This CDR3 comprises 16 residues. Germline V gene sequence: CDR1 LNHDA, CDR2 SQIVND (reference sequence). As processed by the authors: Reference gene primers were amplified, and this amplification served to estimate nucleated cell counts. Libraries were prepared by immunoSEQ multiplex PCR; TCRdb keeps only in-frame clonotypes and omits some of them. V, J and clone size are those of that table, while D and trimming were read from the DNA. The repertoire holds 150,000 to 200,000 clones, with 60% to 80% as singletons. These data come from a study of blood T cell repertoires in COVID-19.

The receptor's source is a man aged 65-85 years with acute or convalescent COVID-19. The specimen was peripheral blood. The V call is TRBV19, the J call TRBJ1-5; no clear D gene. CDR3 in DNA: TGTGCCAGTAGTATAATCGGCGGGTCAGGCAATCAGCCCCAGCATTTT. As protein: CASSIIGGSGNQPQHF. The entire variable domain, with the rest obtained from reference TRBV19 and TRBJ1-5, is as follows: DGGITQSPKYLFRKEGQNVTLSCEQNLNHDAMYWYRQDPGQGLRLIYYSQIVNDFQKGDIAEGYSVSREKKESFPLTVTSAQKNPTAFYLCASSIIGGSGNQPQHFGDGTRLSIL.